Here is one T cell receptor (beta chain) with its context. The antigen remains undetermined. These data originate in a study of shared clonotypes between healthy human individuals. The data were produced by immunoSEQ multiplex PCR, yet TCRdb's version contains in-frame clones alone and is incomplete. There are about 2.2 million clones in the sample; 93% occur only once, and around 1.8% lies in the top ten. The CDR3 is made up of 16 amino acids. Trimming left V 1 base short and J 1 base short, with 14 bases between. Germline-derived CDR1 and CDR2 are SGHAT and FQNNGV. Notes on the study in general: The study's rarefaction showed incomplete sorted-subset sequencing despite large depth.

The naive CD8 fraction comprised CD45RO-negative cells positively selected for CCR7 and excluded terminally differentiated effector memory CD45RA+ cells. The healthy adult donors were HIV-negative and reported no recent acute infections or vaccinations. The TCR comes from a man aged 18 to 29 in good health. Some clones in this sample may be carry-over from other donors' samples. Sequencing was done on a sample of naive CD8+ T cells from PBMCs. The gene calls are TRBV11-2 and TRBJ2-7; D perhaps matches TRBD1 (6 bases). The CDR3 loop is CASSLVTVQGSYEQYF. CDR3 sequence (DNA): TGTGCCAGCAGCTTAGTCACCGTGCAGGGGTCCTACGAGCAGTACTTC.